This T cell receptor beta chain emerged from a study of T cells in Graves' hyperthyroidism and ophthalmopathy. Notes on the study in general: Most thyroid clonotypes that were expanded above 0.001 also turned up in blood.

Diagnoses were made from clinical symptoms, serum measures (thyroxine and TRAb), thyroid ultrasound and orbital computed tomography. This clonotype was observed many times. The antigen is unknown. Amplification of TCR beta CDR3 regions used RNA as the template. First-round RT-PCR targeting the TCR CDR3 was performed with the HTBI primer set. TCRdb reprocessed the multiplex PCR reads with MiXCR, giving one entry per CDR3 protein. The sample has about 96,000 distinct CDR3 sequences, about 51% seen once; the top ten hold less than 30%. V was shortened by 7 bases and J by 2 bases, with 16 bases between the two germline ends. This CDR3 region has 14 residues. Germline lookup yields CDR1 SQVTM and CDR2 ANQGSEA.

The receptor was derived from a woman between 35 and 50 years old with Graves' hyperthyroidism. The chain joins TRBV29-1 to TRBJ2-3; TRBD2 might be the D (7 bases). The material sequenced was blood. Written as DNA, the CDR3 is TGCAGCGCCGAGGGGGGGGAGGTCACAGATACGCAGTATTTT. As protein: CSAEGGEVTDTQYF.